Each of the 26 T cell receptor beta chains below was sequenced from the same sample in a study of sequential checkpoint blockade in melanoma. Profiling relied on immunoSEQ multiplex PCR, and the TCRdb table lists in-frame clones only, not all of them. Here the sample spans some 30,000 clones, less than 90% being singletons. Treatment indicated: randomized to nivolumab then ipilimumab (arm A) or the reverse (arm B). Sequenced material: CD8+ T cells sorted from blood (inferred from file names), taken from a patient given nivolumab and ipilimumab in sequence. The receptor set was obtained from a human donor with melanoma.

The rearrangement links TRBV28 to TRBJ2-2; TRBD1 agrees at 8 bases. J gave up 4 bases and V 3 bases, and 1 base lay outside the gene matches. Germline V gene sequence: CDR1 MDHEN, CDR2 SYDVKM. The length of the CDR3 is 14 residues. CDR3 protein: CASSFQGATGELFF. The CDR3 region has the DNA TGTGCCAGCAGTTTCCAGGGGGCCACCGGGGAGCTGTTTTTT.

The CDR3 nucleotides read TGTGCCAGCAGTTTTGGTCAGGGATCGACCTACGAGCAGTACTTC. Amino acids: CASSFGQGSTYEQYF. The chain has TRBV28 and TRBJ2-7, with D possibly matching TRBD1 (5 bases). The germline gives CDR1 MDHEN, CDR2 SYDVKM. There are 15 residues in the CDR3. The V end was cut by 3 bases, the J end by 2 bases, with 14 bases between. Combining the CDR3 with reference TRBV28 and TRBJ2-7 gives the whole variable domain DVKVTQSSRYLVKRTGEKVFLECVQDMDHENMFWYRQDPGLGLRLIYFSYDVKMKEKGDIPEGYSVSREKKERFSLILESASTNQTSMYLCASSFGQGSTYEQYFGPGTRLTVT.

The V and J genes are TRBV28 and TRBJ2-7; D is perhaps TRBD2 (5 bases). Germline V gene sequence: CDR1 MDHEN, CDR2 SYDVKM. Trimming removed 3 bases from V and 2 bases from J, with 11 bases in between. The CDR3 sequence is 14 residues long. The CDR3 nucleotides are TGTGCCAGCAGTTTCGTCGGGGAAACCTACGAGCAGTACTTC. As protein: CASSFVGETYEQYF.

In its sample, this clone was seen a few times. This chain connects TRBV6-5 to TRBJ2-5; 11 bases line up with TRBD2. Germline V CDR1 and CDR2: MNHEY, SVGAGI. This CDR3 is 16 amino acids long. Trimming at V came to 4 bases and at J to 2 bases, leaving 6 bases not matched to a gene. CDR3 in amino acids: CASSSGTSGIQETQYF. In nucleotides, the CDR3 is TGTGCCAGCAGTTCCGGGACTAGCGGAATACAAGAGACCCAGTACTTC.

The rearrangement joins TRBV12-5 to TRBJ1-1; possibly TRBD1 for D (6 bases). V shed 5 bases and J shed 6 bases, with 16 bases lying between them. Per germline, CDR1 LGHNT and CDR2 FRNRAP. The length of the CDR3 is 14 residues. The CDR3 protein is CASGLGHMRAEAFF. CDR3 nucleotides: TGTGCTAGTGGTCTGGGACATATGCGCGCTGAAGCTTTCTTT.

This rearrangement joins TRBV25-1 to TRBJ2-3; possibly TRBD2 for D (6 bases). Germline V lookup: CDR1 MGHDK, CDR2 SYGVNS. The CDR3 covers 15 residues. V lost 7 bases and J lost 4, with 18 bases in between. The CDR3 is CASMNGAGTADTQYF. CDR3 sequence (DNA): TGTGCCAGCATGAACGGCGCGGGAACGGCAGATACGCAGTATTTT.

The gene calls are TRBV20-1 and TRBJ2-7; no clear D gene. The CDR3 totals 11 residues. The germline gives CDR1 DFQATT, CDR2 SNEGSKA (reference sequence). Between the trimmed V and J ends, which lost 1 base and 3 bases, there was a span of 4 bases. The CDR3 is CSARGVYEQYF. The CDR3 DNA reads TGCAGTGCTAGAGGAGTCTACGAGCAGTACTTC.

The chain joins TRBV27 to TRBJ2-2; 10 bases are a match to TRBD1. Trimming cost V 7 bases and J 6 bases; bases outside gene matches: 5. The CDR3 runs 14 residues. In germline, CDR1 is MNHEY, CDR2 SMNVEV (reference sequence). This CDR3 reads CASKAGQGAGELFF. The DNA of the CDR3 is TGTGCCAGCAAGGCAGGACAGGGGGCCGGGGAGCTGTTTTTT.

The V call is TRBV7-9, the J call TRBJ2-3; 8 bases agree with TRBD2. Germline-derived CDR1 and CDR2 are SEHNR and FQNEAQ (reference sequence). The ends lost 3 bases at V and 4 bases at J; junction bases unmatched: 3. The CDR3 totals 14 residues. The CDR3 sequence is CASSLTGGPDTQYF. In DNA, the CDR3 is TGTGCCAGCAGCTTGACGGGGGGGCCAGATACGCAGTATTTT.

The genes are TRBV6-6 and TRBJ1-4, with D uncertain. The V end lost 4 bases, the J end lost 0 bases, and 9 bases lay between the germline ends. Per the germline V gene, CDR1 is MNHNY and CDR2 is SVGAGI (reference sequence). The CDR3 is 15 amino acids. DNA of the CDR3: TGTGCCAGCAGTTCACAAGGAGCAACTAATGAAAAACTGTTTTTT. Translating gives CASSSQGATNEKLFF.

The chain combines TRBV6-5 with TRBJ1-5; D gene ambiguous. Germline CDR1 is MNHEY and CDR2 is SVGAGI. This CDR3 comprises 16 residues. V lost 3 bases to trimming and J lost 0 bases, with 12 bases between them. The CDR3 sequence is CASSYSSESSNQPQHF. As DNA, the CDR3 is TGTGCCAGCAGTTATAGTAGTGAATCTAGCAATCAGCCCCAGCATTTT.

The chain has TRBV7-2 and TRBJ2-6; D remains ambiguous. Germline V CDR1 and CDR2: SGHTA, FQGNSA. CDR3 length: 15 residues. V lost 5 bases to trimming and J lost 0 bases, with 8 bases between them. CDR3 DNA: TGTGCCAGCAGCCCTAATTTCTCTGGGGCCAACGTCCTGACTTTC. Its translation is CASSPNFSGANVLTF.

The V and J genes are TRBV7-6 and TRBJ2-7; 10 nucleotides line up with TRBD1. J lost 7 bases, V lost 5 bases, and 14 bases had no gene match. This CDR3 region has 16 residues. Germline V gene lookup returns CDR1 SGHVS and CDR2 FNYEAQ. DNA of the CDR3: TGTGCCAGCAGCACCGGGGACAGGGGCATCTTTCTAGAGCAGTACTTC. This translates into CASSTGDRGIFLEQYF.

The DNA of the CDR3 is TGTGCCAGCAGCCCCCGTAGGACAGTGAAAGAGACCCAGTACTTC. Translated, it gives CASSPRRTVKETQYF. The V gene is TRBV28, the J gene TRBJ2-5, with D maybe TRBD1 (6 bases). The CDR3 is made up of 15 amino acids. Trimming shortened V by 6 bases and J by 3 bases, and 17 bases separated the two germline ends. Germline V gives CDR1 MDHEN, CDR2 SYDVKM.

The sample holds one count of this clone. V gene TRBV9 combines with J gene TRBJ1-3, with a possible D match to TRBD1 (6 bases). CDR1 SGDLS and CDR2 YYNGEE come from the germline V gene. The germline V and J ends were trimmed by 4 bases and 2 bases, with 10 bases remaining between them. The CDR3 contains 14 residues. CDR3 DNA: TGTGCCAGCAGCCCTACAGGGCCTGGAAACACCATATATTTT. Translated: CASSPTGPGNTIYF.

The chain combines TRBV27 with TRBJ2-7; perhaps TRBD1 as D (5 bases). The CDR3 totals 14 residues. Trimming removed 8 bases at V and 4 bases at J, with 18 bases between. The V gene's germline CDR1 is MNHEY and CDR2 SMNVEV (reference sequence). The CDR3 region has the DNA TGTGCCAGCCGGGCAGGGAAGAAAAGTTACGAGCAGTACTTC. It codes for CASRAGKKSYEQYF.

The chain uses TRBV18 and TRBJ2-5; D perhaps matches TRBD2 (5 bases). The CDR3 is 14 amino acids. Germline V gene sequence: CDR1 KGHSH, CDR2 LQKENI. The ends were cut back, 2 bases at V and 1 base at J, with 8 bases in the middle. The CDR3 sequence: CASSPSGSQETQYF. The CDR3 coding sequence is TGTGCCAGCTCACCAAGTGGGAGCCAAGAGACCCAGTACTTC.

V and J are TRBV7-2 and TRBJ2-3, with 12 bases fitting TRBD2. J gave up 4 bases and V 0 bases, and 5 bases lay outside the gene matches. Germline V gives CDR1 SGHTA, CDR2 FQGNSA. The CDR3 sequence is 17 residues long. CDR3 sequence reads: CASSLALAGGPADTQYF. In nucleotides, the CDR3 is TGTGCCAGCAGCTTAGCGCTAGCGGGGGGGCCGGCAGATACGCAGTATTTT.

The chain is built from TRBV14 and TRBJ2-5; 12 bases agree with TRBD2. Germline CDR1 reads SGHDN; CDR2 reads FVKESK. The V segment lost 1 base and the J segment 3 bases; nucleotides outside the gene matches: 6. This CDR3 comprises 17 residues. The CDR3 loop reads CASSQVRLAGAKETQYF. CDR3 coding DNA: TGTGCCAGCAGCCAAGTAAGACTAGCGGGGGCTAAAGAGACCCAGTACTTC.

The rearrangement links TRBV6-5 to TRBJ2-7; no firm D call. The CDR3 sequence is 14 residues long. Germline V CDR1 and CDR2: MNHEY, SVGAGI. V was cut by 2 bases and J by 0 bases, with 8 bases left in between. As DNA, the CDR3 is TGTGCCAGCAGTTACGTCGGTAGCTCCTACGAGCAGTACTTC. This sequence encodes CASSYVGSSYEQYF.

The CDR3 loop is CASSLMGLSYEQYF. For the CDR3, the DNA is TGTGCCAGCAGCTTGATGGGCCTATCCTACGAGCAGTACTTC. The rearrangement uses TRBV5-6 and TRBJ2-7; no clear D. The CDR3 length is 14 residues. CDR1 and CDR2 from the germline V gene are SGHDT and YYEEEE. The V and J ends lost 1 base and 1 base respectively, with 9 bases between them.

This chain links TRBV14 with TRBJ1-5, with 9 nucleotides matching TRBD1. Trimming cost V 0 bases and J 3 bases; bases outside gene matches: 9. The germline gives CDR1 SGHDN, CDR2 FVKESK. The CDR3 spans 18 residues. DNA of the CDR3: TGTGCCAGCAGCCAAGATATCGGGACAGGGAGTTACAATCAGCCCCAGCATTTT. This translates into CASSQDIGTGSYNQPQHF.

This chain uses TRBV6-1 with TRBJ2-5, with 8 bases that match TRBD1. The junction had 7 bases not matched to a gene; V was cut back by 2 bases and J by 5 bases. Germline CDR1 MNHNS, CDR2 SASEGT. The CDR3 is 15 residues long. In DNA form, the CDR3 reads TGTGCCAGCAGTGAAAAGGCAGGGGGCGCGGAGACCCAGTACTTC. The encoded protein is CASSEKAGGAETQYF.

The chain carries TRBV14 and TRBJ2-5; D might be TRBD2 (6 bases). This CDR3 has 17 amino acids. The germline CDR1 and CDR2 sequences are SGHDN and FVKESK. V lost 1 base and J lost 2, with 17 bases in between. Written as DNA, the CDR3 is TGTGCCAGCAGCCAAGTAGAACGGGGGAGTTATCAAGAGACCCAGTACTTC. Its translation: CASSQVERGSYQETQYF.

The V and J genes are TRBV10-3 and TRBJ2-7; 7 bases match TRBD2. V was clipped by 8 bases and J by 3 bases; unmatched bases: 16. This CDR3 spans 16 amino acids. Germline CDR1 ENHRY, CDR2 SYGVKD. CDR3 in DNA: TGTGCCATCGCACCCACTTTACCGGGGGGTAACTACGAGCAGTACTTC. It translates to CAIAPTLPGGNYEQYF.

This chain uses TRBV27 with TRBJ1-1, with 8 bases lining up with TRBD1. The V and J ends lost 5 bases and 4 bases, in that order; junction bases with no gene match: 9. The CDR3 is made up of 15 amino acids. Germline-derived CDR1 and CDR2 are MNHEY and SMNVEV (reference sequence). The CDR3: CASSTTDRAPTEAFF. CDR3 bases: TGTGCCAGCAGTACGACGGACAGGGCACCCACTGAAGCTTTCTTT.